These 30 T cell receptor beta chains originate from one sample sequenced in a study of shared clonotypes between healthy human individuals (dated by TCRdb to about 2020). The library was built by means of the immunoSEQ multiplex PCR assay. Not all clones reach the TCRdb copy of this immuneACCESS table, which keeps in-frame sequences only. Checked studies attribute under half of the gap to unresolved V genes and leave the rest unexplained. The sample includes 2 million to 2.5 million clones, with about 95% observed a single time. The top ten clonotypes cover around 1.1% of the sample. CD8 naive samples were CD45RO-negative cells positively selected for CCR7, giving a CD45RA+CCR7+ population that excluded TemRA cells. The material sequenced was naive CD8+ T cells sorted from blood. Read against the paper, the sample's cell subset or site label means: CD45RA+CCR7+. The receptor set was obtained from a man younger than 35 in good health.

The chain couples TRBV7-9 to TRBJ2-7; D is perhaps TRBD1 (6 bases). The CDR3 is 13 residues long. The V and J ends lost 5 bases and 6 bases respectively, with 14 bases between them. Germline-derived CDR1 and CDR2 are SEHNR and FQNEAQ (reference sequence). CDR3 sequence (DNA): TGTGCCAGCAGCGTGGGACAACGCATCGAGCAGTACTTC. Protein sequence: CASSVGQRIEQYF.

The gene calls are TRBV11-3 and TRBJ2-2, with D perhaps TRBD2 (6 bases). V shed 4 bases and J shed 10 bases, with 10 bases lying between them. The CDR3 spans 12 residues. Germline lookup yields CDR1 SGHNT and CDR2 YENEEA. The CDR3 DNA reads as TGTGCCAGCAGCTCCGGGGGTGAGGAGCTGTTTTTT. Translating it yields CASSSGGEELFF.

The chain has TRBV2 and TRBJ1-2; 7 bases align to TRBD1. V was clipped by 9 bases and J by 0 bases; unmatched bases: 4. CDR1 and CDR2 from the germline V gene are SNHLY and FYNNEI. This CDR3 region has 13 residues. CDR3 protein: CARTGYSNYGYTF. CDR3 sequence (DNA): TGTGCCAGGACAGGGTATTCTAACTATGGCTACACCTTC. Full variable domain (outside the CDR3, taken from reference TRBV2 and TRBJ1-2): EPEVTQTPSHQVTQMGQEVILRCVPISNHLYFYWYRQILGQKVEFLVSFYNNEISEKSEIFDDQFSVERPDGSNFTLKIRSTKLEDSAMYFCARTGYSNYGYTFGSGTRLTVV.

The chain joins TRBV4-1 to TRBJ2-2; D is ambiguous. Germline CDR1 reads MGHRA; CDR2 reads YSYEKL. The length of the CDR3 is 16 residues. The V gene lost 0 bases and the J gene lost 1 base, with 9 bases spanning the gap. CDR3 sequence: CASSQEAVLNTGELFF. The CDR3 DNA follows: TGCGCCAGCAGCCAAGAGGCAGTGCTGAACACCGGGGAGCTGTTTTTT.

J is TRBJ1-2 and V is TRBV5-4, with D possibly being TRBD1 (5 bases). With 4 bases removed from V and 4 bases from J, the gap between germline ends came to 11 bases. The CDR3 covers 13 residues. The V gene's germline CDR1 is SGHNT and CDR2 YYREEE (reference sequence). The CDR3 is CASSRDSLYGYTF. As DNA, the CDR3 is TGTGCCAGCAGCCGAGACAGTCTCTATGGCTACACCTTC.

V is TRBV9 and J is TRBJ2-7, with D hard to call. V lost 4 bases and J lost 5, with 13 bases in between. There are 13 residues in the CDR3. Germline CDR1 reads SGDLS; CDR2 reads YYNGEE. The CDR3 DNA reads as TGTGCCAGCAGCCCTGGACCCTCGAACGAGCAGTACTTC. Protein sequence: CASSPGPSNEQYF.

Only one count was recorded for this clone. The CDR3 reads CASSPTLETSTDTQYF. CDR3 in DNA: TGTGCCAGCAGCCCCACACTAGAGACGAGCACAGATACGCAGTATTTT. The rearrangement joins TRBV7-2 to TRBJ2-3; D is possibly TRBD2 (5 bases). CDR3 length: 16 residues. The germline V gene encodes CDR1 SGHTA and CDR2 FQGNSA. Trimming stripped 5 bases from V and 0 bases from J, with 15 bases between.

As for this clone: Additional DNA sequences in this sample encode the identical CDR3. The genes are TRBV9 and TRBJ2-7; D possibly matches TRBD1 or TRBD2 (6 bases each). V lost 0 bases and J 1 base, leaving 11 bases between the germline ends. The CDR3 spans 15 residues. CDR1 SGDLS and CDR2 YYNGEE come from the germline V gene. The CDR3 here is CASSVGGGTSYEQYF. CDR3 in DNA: TGTGCCAGCAGCGTAGGAGGCGGGACATCCTACGAGCAGTACTTC.

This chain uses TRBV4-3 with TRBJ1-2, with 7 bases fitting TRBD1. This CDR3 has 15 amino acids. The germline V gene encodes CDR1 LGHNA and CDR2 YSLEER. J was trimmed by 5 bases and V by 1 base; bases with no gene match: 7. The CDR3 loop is CASSQAAAGGYGYTF. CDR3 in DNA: TGCGCCAGCAGCCAAGCGGCGGCAGGGGGATATGGCTACACCTTC.

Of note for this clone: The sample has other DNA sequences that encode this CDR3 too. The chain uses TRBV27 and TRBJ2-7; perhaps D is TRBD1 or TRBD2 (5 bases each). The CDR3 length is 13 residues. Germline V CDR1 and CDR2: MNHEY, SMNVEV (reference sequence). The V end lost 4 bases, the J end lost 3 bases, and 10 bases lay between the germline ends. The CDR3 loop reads CASSSGGGYEQYF. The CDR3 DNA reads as TGTGCCAGCAGTTCTGGGGGTGGCTACGAGCAGTACTTC.

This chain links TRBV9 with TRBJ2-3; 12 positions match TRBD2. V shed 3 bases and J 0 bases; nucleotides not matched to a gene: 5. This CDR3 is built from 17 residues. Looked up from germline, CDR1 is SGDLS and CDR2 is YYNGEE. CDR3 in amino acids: CASSEGLAGPSTDTQYF. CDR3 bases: TGTGCCAGCAGCGAGGGACTAGCGGGTCCTAGCACAGATACGCAGTATTTT. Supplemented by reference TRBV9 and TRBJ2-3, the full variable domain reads DSGVTQTPKHLITATGQRVTLRCSPRSGDLSVYWYQQSLDQGLQFLIQYYNGEERAKGNILERFSAQQFPDLHSELNLSSLELGDSALYFCASSEGLAGPSTDTQYFGPGTRLTVL.

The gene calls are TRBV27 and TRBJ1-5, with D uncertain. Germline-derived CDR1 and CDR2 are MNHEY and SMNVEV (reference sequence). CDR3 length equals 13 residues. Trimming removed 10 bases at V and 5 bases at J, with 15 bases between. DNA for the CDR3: TGTGCCACTTCATGGGCGGGCGATCAGCCCCAGCATTTT. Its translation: CATSWAGDQPQHF.

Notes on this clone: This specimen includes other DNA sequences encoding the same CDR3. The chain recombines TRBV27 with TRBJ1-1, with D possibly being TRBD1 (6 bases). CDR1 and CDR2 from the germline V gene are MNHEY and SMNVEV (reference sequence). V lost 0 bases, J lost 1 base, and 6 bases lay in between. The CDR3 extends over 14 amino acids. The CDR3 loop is CASSLSRGNTEAFF. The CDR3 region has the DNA TGTGCCAGCAGTTTATCCAGGGGGAACACTGAAGCTTTCTTT.

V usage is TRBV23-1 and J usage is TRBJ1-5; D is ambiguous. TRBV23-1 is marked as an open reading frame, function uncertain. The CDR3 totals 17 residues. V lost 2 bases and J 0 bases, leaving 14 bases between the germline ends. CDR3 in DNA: TGCGCCAGCAGTCAAAACATGGTCTTGGCTAGCAATCAGCCCCAGCATTTT. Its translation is CASSQNMVLASNQPQHF.

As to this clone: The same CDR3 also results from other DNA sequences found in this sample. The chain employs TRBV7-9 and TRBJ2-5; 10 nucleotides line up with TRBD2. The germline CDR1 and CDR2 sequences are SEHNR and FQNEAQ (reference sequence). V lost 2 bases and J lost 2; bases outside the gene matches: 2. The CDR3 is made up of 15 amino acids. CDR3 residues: CASSLLAGAQETQYF. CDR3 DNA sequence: TGTGCCAGCAGCTTACTAGCGGGAGCTCAAGAGACCCAGTACTTC.

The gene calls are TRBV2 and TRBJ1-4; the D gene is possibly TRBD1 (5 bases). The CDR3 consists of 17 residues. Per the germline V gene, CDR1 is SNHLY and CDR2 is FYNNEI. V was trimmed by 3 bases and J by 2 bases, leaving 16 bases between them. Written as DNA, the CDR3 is TGTGCCAGCAGTGATAGCCCGGCGGGGCGCACTAATGAAAAACTGTTTTTT. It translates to CASSDSPAGRTNEKLFF.

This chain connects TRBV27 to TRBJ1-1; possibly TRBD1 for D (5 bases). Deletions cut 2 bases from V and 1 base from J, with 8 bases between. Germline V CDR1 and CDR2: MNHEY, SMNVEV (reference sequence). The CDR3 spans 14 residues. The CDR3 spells CASSLVRGNTEAFF. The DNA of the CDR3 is TGTGCCAGCAGTTTAGTTAGGGGGAACACTGAAGCTTTCTTT.

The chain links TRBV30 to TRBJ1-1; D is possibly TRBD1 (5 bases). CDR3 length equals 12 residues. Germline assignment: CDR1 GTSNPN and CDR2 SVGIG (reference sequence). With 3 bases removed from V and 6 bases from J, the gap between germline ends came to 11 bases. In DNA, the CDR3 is TGTGCCTGGAGCGGCGGGGGAGCTGAAGCTTTCTTT. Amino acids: CAWSGGGAEAFF.

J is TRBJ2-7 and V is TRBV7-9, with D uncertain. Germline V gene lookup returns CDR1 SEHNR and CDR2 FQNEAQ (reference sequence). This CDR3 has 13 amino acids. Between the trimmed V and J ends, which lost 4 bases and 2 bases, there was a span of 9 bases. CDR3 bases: TGTGCCAGCAGCTACGGCGGTGCCTACGAGCAGTACTTC. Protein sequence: CASSYGGAYEQYF.

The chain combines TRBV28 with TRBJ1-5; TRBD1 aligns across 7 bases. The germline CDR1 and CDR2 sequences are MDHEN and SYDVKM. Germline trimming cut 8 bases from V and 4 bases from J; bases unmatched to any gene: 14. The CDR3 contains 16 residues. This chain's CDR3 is CASLFAWTGRNQPQHF. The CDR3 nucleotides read TGTGCCAGCCTCTTCGCGTGGACAGGAAGAAATCAGCCCCAGCATTTT.

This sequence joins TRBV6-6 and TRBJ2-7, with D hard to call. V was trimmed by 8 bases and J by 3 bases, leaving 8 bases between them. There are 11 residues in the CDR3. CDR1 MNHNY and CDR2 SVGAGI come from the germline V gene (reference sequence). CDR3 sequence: CASGPLYEQYF. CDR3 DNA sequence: TGTGCCAGCGGCCCTCTCTACGAGCAGTACTTC.

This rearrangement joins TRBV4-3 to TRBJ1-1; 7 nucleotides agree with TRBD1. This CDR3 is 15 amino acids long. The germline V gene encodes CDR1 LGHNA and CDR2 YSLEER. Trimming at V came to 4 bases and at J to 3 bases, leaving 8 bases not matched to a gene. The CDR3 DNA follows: TGCGCCAGCAGCCGAATACAGGGGATAGACACTGAAGCTTTCTTT. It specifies CASSRIQGIDTEAFF.

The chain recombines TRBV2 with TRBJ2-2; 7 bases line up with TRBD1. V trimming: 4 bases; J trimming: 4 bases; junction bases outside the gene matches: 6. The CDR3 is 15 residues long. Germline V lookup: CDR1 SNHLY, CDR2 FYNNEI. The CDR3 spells CASSGTGGLTGELFF. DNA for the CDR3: TGTGCCAGCAGTGGGACAGGCGGCCTCACCGGGGAGCTGTTTTTT.

The CDR3: CASAQRMADFPGANVLTF. The CDR3 DNA reads as TGCGCCAGCGCCCAGAGGATGGCCGACTTTCCGGGGGCCAACGTCCTGACTTTC. The chain recombines TRBV5-1 with TRBJ2-6; no firm D call. Trimming removed 7 bases from V and 4 bases from J, with 24 bases in between. Germline V lookup: CDR1 SGHRS, CDR2 YFSETQ. The CDR3 runs 18 residues.

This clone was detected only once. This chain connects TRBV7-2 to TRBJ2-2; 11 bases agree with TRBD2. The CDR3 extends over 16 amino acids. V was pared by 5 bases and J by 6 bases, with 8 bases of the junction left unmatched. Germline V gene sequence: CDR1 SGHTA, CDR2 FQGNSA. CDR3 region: CASSLTGTSGPGELFF. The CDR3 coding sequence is TGTGCCAGCAGCCTTACCGGGACTAGCGGCCCCGGGGAGCTGTTTTTT.

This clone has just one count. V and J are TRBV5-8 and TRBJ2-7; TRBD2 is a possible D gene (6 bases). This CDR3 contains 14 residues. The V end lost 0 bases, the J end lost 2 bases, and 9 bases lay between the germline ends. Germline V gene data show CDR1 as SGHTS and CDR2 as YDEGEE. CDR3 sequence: CASSLDIAAYEQYF. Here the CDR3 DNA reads TGTGCCAGCAGCTTGGATATAGCGGCCTACGAGCAGTACTTC.

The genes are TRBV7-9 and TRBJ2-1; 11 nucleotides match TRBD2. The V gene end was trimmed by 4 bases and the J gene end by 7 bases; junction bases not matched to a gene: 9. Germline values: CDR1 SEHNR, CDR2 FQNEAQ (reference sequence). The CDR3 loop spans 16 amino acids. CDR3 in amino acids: CASSWAPGLAVNEQFF. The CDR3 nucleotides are TGTGCCAGCAGCTGGGCTCCGGGACTAGCGGTAAATGAGCAGTTCTTC.

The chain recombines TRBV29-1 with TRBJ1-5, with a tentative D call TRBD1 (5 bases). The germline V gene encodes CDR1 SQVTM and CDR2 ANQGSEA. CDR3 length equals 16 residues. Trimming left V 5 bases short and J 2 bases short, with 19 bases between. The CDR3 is CSVHPGPPTGNQPQHF. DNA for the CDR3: TGCAGCGTTCATCCAGGGCCTCCCACGGGCAATCAGCCCCAGCATTTT.

The CDR3 protein is CASSSPTNTEAFF. CDR3 DNA sequence: TGTGCCAGCAGCTCCCCCACGAACACTGAAGCTTTCTTT. V gene TRBV11-2 combines with J gene TRBJ1-1, with no clear D. Germline CDR1 reads SGHAT; CDR2 reads FQNNGV. The CDR3 runs to 13 residues. Trimming stripped 4 bases from V and 1 base from J, with 7 bases between.

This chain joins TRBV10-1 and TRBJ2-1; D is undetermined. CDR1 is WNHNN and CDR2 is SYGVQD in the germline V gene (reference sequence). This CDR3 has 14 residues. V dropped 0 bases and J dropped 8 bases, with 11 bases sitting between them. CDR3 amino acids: CASSESFWSDEQFF. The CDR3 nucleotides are TGCGCCAGCAGTGAGTCGTTTTGGAGCGATGAGCAGTTCTTC.